The following is a T cell receptor (beta chain) sequence with its context. No antigen is known for it. The Oncomine TCR Beta short-read assay sequenced DNA from cultured CD4+ T cells. Genomic DNA was taken out of cultured CD4+ T cells by extraction. Each CDR3 protein gets one entry after TCRdb re-called the PCR reads with MiXCR. This table holds 4,200 or so distinct CDR3 sequences, 68% found once. This specimen comes from a study of vaccination and CD4 T cells after COVID-19. Turning to the study itself: The authors used overlapping spike peptides from SARS-CoV-2, HCoV-NL63, HCoV-OC43 and HCoV-229E to stimulate cells.

Whole-study results and caveats: Convalescent patients had a median around 90% of post-vaccine SARS-CoV-2-reactive clones that were detected only after vaccination, not before it.

This sample's treatment: approximately 9-day PBMC culture with coronavirus spike peptide pools or control peptides (ViraFEST assay). Trimming took 4 bases from V and 3 from J, leaving 10 bases between them. Germline CDR1 is LNHNV and CDR2 is YYDKDF (reference sequence). The CDR3 length is 13 residues. Sequencing input: CD4+ T cells from blood, cultured in vitro. The chain uses TRBV15 and TRBJ2-7, with D tentatively TRBD1 (5 bases). The clonotype was recovered from a human donor who had recovered from COVID-19. CDR3 in amino acids: CATSKQVGYEQYF. CDR3 DNA: TGTGCCACCAGCAAACAGGTAGGCTACGAGCAGTACTTC. Combining the CDR3 with reference TRBV15 and TRBJ2-7 gives the whole variable domain DAMVIQNPRYQVTQFGKPVTLSCSQTLNHNVMYWYQQKSSQAPKLLFHYYDKDFNNEADTPDNFQSRRPNTSFCFLDIRSPGLGDTAMYLCATSKQVGYEQYFGPGTRLTVT.